The 32 T cell receptor beta chains given below trace back to one sample, sequenced in a study of OX40 agonist ivuxolimab in advanced cancers. The assay was immunoSEQ multiplex PCR, and TCRdb's table has in-frame clones only and misses some. Among about 41,000 clones, 87% were seen once, and the ten largest hold roughly 3.4%. Sample: CD4+ or CD8+ T cells sorted from blood, taken in a trial of the OX40 agonist ivuxolimab. The origin of the receptors is an adult with an advanced solid tumor such as melanoma, head and neck, liver or kidney cancer.

The chain carries TRBV9 and TRBJ2-1; 11 bases map to TRBD2. V shed 6 bases, J shed 4 bases, and the junction held 6 bases outside the gene matches. The CDR3 runs 15 residues. Looked up from germline, CDR1 is SGDLS and CDR2 is YYNGEE. The CDR3 loop is CASNLGTSGYNEQFF. CDR3 bases: TGTGCCAGCAATCTAGGGACTAGCGGTTACAATGAGCAGTTCTTC.

The table lists this clone with a few counts. The genes are TRBV5-4 and TRBJ2-2; D unclear. The CDR3 consists of 14 residues. Per the germline V gene, CDR1 is SGHNT and CDR2 is YYREEE (reference sequence). Trimming took 0 bases from V and 1 from J, leaving 4 bases between them. The CDR3 sequence is CASSLGLNTGELFF. CDR3 coding DNA: TGTGCCAGCAGCTTGGGTCTGAACACCGGGGAGCTGTTTTTT.

The genes are TRBV5-6 and TRBJ2-7; tentatively, D is TRBD1 (6 bases). Germline CDR1 reads SGHDT; CDR2 reads YYEEEE. The CDR3 consists of 12 residues. Between the trimmed V and J ends, which lost 2 bases and 6 bases, there was a span of 9 bases. The CDR3 spells CASSFTGIEQYF. CDR3 nucleotide sequence: TGTGCCAGCAGCTTTACAGGGATCGAGCAGTACTTC.

This clone appeared once. This rearrangement joins TRBV6-1 to TRBJ2-4; 9 bases are a match to TRBD1. The germline V gene encodes CDR1 MNHNS and CDR2 SASEGT. J lost 0 bases, V lost 1 base, and 1 base had no gene match. There are 16 residues in the CDR3. DNA for the CDR3: TGTGCCAGCAGTGAAGGACAGGGGGTAGCCAAAAACATTCAGTACTTC. It is translated as CASSEGQGVAKNIQYF.

The genes are TRBV25-1 and TRBJ1-1; D call uncertain. CDR3 size: 13 residues. V lost 5 bases to trimming and J lost 4 bases, with 11 bases between them. Germline V gene data show CDR1 as MGHDK and CDR2 as SYGVNS. This CDR3 reads CASSKRGGTEAFF. The CDR3 DNA follows: TGTGCCAGCAGTAAACGAGGAGGCACTGAAGCTTTCTTT.

The chain has TRBV18 and TRBJ1-1; possible D gene TRBD1, 6 bases. This CDR3 comprises 14 residues. Germline V CDR1 and CDR2: KGHSH, LQKENI. V was shortened by 3 bases and J by 1 base, with 9 bases between the two germline ends. The CDR3 here is CASSPRQENTEAFF. The CDR3 DNA sequence: TGTGCCAGCTCACCTCGACAGGAGAACACTGAAGCTTTCTTT. The complete variable domain, with remaining parts taken from reference TRBV18 and TRBJ1-1, reads NAGVMQNPRHLVRRRGQEARLRCSPMKGHSHVYWYRQLPEEGLKFMVYLQKENIIDESGMPKERFSAEFPKEGPSILRIQQVVRGDSAAYFCASSPRQENTEAFFGQGTRLTVV.

This clone was found a few times. Germline is not matched at one junction end, which may reflect a read error. The V and J genes are TRBV7-8 and TRBJ1-2, with D uncertain. From germline, CDR1 is SGHVS and CDR2 FQNEAQ. The CDR3 runs to 14 residues. The DNA of the CDR3 is TGTGCCAGCAGCCTAGCGGGGTTCGACTATGGCTACACCTTC. Amino acid sequence: CASSLAGFDYGYTF.

The rearrangement links TRBV9 to TRBJ2-1, with 7 positions matching TRBD2. Losses at the gene ends were 4 bases for V and 7 bases for J; bases not matched to a gene: 8. The germline V gene encodes CDR1 SGDLS and CDR2 YYNGEE. The CDR3 runs 14 residues. The CDR3 loop is CASSPRGRENEQFF. The CDR3 coding sequence is TGTGCCAGCAGCCCCCGGGGGAGGGAAAATGAGCAGTTCTTC.

The chain joins TRBV27 to TRBJ2-3; 8 bases align to TRBD1. Per the germline V gene, CDR1 is MNHEY and CDR2 is SMNVEV (reference sequence). After removal of 5 bases from V and 6 bases from J, the junction contained 7 bases not matched to a gene. CDR3 size: 14 residues. CDR3 sequence (DNA): TGTGCCAGCAGTCTCTCGGACAGGGCTGATACGCAGTATTTT. The encoded protein is CASSLSDRADTQYF.

J is TRBJ2-6 and V is TRBV19; 8 bases are shared with TRBD1. Germline V gene sequence: CDR1 LNHDA, CDR2 SQIVND (reference sequence). The V segment lost 6 bases and the J segment 0 bases; nucleotides outside the gene matches: 10. The CDR3 runs to 18 residues. The CDR3 nucleotides are TGTGCCAGTAGCAGAGGAGCAGGGGGCGCCTCTGGGGCCAACGTCCTGACTTTC. Residues: CASSRGAGGASGANVLTF.

This clone was seen a single time. J is TRBJ1-4 and V is TRBV13; D possibly corresponds to TRBD1 (5 bases). CDR3 size: 15 residues. Deletions cut 5 bases from V and 6 bases from J, with 16 bases between. CDR1 PRHDT and CDR2 FYEKMQ come from the germline V gene (reference sequence). DNA for the CDR3: TGTGCCAGCAGCCTTCTGAGAGGGGTTGATGAAAAACTGTTTTTT. It codes for CASSLLRGVDEKLFF.

This clone occurred once. In DNA form, the CDR3 reads TGTGCCAGCAGCTTCCTGGACACTAATACGGGGGAGCTGTTTTTT. Amino acid sequence: CASSFLDTNTGELFF. The J gene is TRBJ2-2, the V gene TRBV9, with a weak D call TRBD1 (5 bases). The V and J ends lost 4 bases and 8 bases respectively, with 18 bases between them. The CDR3 length is 15 residues. CDR1 and CDR2 (germline): SGDLS, YYNGEE.

CDR3 DNA: TGTGCCAGCAGCAAAGGTGTCCTAGCGGGAGGAGGCGAGCAGTACTTC. It yields the protein CASSKGVLAGGGEQYF. The V gene is TRBV21-1, the J gene TRBJ2-7; TRBD2, the table's D call, lacks a check against the DNA. TRBV21-1 has pseudogene status. The CDR3 length is 16 residues.

The CDR3, as DNA: TGTGCCAGCAGTGAAGGAGCGGGCTATGGCTACACCTTC. Translated: CASSEGAGYGYTF. The V call is TRBV6-4, the J call TRBJ1-2; D uncertain. V was trimmed by 3 bases and J by 4 bases, leaving 9 bases between them. CDR1 MRHNA and CDR2 SNTAGT come from the germline V gene. There are 13 residues in the CDR3.

The V gene is TRBV9, the J gene TRBJ1-2, with TRBD1 identical over 7 bases. Germline assignment: CDR1 SGDLS and CDR2 YYNGEE. There are 12 residues in the CDR3. The V and J ends lost 3 bases and 8 bases, in that order; junction bases with no gene match: 4. CDR3 sequence (DNA): TGTGCCAGCAGCGAGGGGGCCCGAGGCTACACCTTC. Protein sequence: CASSEGARGYTF.

The chain uses TRBV27 and TRBJ1-5; 9 bases fit TRBD1. From germline, CDR1 is MNHEY and CDR2 SMNVEV (reference sequence). V shed 5 bases and J 5 bases; nucleotides not matched to a gene: 10. CDR3 size: 16 residues. CDR3 region: CASSPTPGQGDQPQHF. The CDR3 DNA is TGTGCCAGCAGTCCCACTCCGGGACAGGGTGATCAGCCCCAGCATTTT.

This clone was counted a few times. The chain employs TRBV19 and TRBJ2-1; no definite D call. Germline CDR1 and CDR2: LNHDA and SQIVND (reference sequence). The V and J ends lost 7 bases and 7 bases respectively, with 8 bases between them. This CDR3 has 11 amino acids. Written as DNA, the CDR3 is TGTGCCAGTACTCTCTTGAATGAGCAGTTCTTC. Protein product: CASTLLNEQFF.

The chain carries TRBV27 and TRBJ1-5; maybe TRBD1 (6 bases). Germline lookup yields CDR1 MNHEY and CDR2 SMNVEV (reference sequence). The CDR3 runs 14 residues. With 2 bases removed from V and 6 bases from J, the gap between germline ends came to 11 bases. DNA for the CDR3: TGTGCCAGCAGTTTAGGGGGCGCAGGTCAGCCCCAGCATTTT. Residues: CASSLGGAGQPQHF.

The genes are TRBV6-5 and TRBJ1-5; 9 bases fit TRBD1. Looked up from germline, CDR1 is MNHEY and CDR2 is SVGAGI. V trimming: 6 bases; J trimming: 4 bases; junction bases outside the gene matches: 4. The CDR3 spans 14 residues. CDR3 residues: CASSWTGVNQPQHF. The CDR3 DNA follows: TGTGCCAGCAGCTGGACAGGGGTAAATCAGCCCCAGCATTTT.

The chain joins TRBV27 to TRBJ1-4; D remains unclear. V lost 7 bases and J lost 5, with 8 bases in between. The CDR3 is made up of 12 amino acids. Germline CDR1 reads MNHEY; CDR2 reads SMNVEV (reference sequence). The CDR3 DNA follows: TGTGCCAGCAAGTCGGAAAATGAAAAACTGTTTTTT. Amino acids: CASKSENEKLFF.

The chain joins TRBV2 to TRBJ2-7; 8 nucleotides line up with TRBD2. V was pared by 4 bases and J by 2 bases, with 4 bases of the junction left unmatched. The germline CDR1 and CDR2 sequences are SNHLY and FYNNEI. This CDR3 spans 14 amino acids. The CDR3 loop reads CASSVAGITYEQYF. CDR3 nucleotides: TGTGCCAGCAGTGTAGCGGGAATCACCTACGAGCAGTACTTC.

The chain uses TRBV7-5 and TRBJ2-3; TRBD2, the table's D call, was not compared with the DNA. TRBV7-5 is reported as a pseudogene. The CDR3 length is 15 residues. The CDR3 spells CASAPLGYCTDTQYF. CDR3 DNA sequence: TGTGCCAGTGCCCCCCTCGGGTACTGCACAGATACGCAGTATTTT.

J is TRBJ1-5 and V is TRBV7-8; TRBD1 is a possible D gene (5 bases). This CDR3 region has 14 residues. V lost 4 bases and J lost 5, with 12 bases in between. CDR1 and CDR2 from the germline V gene are SGHVS and FQNEAQ. CDR3 sequence: CASSWTRGDQPQHF. The CDR3 DNA reads as TGTGCCAGCAGCTGGACGAGGGGAGATCAGCCCCAGCATTTT.

J is TRBJ1-2 and V is TRBV27; possible D gene TRBD1, 5 bases. Trimming pared 6 bases from V and 10 bases from J, leaving 24 bases between. Germline V gives CDR1 MNHEY, CDR2 SMNVEV (reference sequence). The CDR3 has 15 amino acids. CDR3 in DNA: TGTGCCAGCAGCCGAATCGCGTCCGGGACCGCTTACTACACCTTC. It specifies CASSRIASGTAYYTF.

The DNA of the CDR3 is TGTGCCAGCTCACGCGACAGTTCCTACGAGCAGTACTTC. It codes for CASSRDSSYEQYF. J is TRBJ2-7 and V is TRBV18; tentatively, D is TRBD1 (5 bases). CDR1 KGHSH and CDR2 LQKENI come from the germline V gene. The V end was cut by 4 bases, the J end by 1 base, with 8 bases between. This CDR3 has 13 residues.

This chain joins TRBV11-3 and TRBJ1-2, with D perhaps matching TRBD1 (6 bases). The CDR3 has 14 amino acids. V lost 5 bases to trimming and J lost 7 bases, with 17 bases between them. Germline lookup yields CDR1 SGHNT and CDR2 YENEEA. The CDR3 bases are TGTGCCAGCAGCCCCGAGGCGGGGGCGATTGGCTACACCTTC. Residues: CASSPEAGAIGYTF.

The V gene is TRBV7-2, the J gene TRBJ2-5; D gene uncertain. The germline gives CDR1 SGHTA, CDR2 FQGNSA. CDR3 size: 11 residues. Deletions cut 2 bases from V and 5 bases from J, with 3 bases between. The CDR3 coding sequence is TGTGCCAGCAGCTTATGGGAGACCCAGTACTTC. The encoded protein is CASSLWETQYF.

V is TRBV27 and J is TRBJ2-3; D call uncertain. V was cut by 3 bases and J by 5 bases, with 3 bases left in between. CDR1 and CDR2 from the germline V gene are MNHEY and SMNVEV (reference sequence). This CDR3 is 11 amino acids long. CDR3: CASSLGDTQYF. The CDR3 DNA is TGTGCCAGCAGTTTGGGAGATACGCAGTATTTT.

The V call is TRBV11-3, the J call TRBJ1-2, with a possible D match to TRBD1 (5 bases). The ends were cut back, 2 bases at V and 4 bases at J, with 11 bases in the middle. The germline gives CDR1 SGHNT, CDR2 YENEEA. The CDR3 sequence is 14 residues long. CDR3 in DNA: TGTGCCAGCAGCTTAACGTCGGGGGGCTATGGCTACACCTTC. Amino acids: CASSLTSGGYGYTF.

The rearrangement joins TRBV11-1 to TRBJ2-5; D gene uncertain. The CDR3 has 16 amino acids. Germline V gene sequence: CDR1 SGHAT, CDR2 FQDESV (reference sequence). The V end was cut by 1 base, the J end by 5 bases, with 17 bases between. CDR3 nucleotides: TGTGCCAGCAGCTTAGGAACCACTGCGGCCCAGGAGACCCAGTACTTC. It specifies CASSLGTTAAQETQYF.

J is TRBJ1-1 and V is TRBV10-1; D perhaps matches TRBD1 (5 bases). CDR1 and CDR2 (germline): WNHNN, SYGVQD (reference sequence). The CDR3 consists of 14 residues. V was shortened by 6 bases and J by 4 bases, with 15 bases between the two germline ends. DNA of the CDR3: TGCGCCAGCAGCGAAGAATGGGACGGCACTGAAGCTTTCTTT. It translates to CASSEEWDGTEAFF.

This rearrangement joins TRBV11-3 to TRBJ2-2; D is unresolved. This CDR3 spans 12 amino acids. Looked up from germline, CDR1 is SGHNT and CDR2 is YENEEA. V lost 4 bases and J lost 6, with 6 bases in between. The CDR3 region is CASSSYAGELFF. The CDR3 region has the DNA TGTGCCAGCAGCTCCTACGCCGGGGAGCTGTTTTTT.